The source of this T cell receptor beta chain is a study of T cell changes during pregnancy in multiple sclerosis. This CDR3 has 16 residues. The ends were cut back, 0 bases at V and 1 base at J, with 11 bases in the middle. The germline CDR1 and CDR2 sequences are MNHEY and SVGAGI. TCRdb's copy holds only in-frame clones and misses some; the assay was immunoSEQ multiplex PCR. The data hold around 100,000 clones, with approximately 90% observed a single time. Sample: peripheral blood, taken after pregnancy. The TCR sequence derives from a female donor with multiple sclerosis, enrolled in a pregnancy study. This chain uses TRBV6-5 with TRBJ2-3; tentative D call: TRBD1 (5 bases). The CDR3 loop reads CASSYSLGPRTDTQYF. The CDR3 DNA follows: TGTGCCAGCAGTTACTCGTTGGGGCCGCGCACAGATACGCAGTATTTT.